Listed here are 8 T cell receptor beta chains from one sample, sequenced in a study of blood T cell repertoires in COVID-19. Sequenced by immunoSEQ multiplex PCR; TCRdb stores in-frame clones only, minus some. Here the sample spans about 400,000 clones, around 89% being singletons. The sequenced sample was peripheral blood. The receptors come from a woman aged 25 to 39 with acute or convalescent COVID-19.

The chain couples TRBV12-5 to TRBJ1-1; D gene ambiguous. Trimming left V 3 bases short and J 4 bases short, with 15 bases between. The length of the CDR3 is 15 residues. Germline assignment: CDR1 LGHNT and CDR2 FRNRAP. The CDR3 sequence: CASGLTSSKLTEAFF. DNA for the CDR3: TGTGCTAGTGGTTTAACTTCCTCCAAACTCACTGAAGCTTTCTTT.

Comment on this clone: One junction end disagrees with the germline gene, perhaps due to a read error. V and J are TRBV9 and TRBJ2-3; TRBD2 matches 9 bases. The length of the CDR3 is 15 residues. The V gene's germline CDR1 is SGDLS and CDR2 YYNGEE. This CDR3 is CASSVAGENTDTQYF. The CDR3 DNA reads as TGTGCCAGCAGTGTAGCGGGGGAGAACACAGATACGCAGTATTTT.

The J gene is TRBJ2-3, the V gene TRBV7-9, with TRBD2 identical over 11 bases. The CDR3 has 15 amino acids. Germline-derived CDR1 and CDR2 are SEHNR and FQNEAQ (reference sequence). Germline trimming cut 2 bases from V and 6 bases from J; bases unmatched to any gene: 4. CDR3 DNA sequence: TGTGCCAGCAGCTTACTAGCGGGGGGCCTGGATACGCAGTATTTT. Encoded protein: CASSLLAGGLDTQYF.

CDR3 bases: TGCGCCAGCAGCTTGGCCCGATCAGCCCAGGACGAGCAGTACTTC. This gives the protein CASSLARSAQDEQYF. The chain joins TRBV5-1 to TRBJ2-7; D ambiguous. The CDR3 is 15 amino acids. Germline V gives CDR1 SGHRS, CDR2 YFSETQ. Trimming stripped 0 bases from V and 5 bases from J, with 15 bases between.

The J gene is TRBJ2-5, the V gene TRBV5-1; 8 bases map to TRBD1. The CDR3 length is 16 residues. Trimming cost V 4 bases and J 1 base; bases outside gene matches: 9. Germline CDR1 SGHRS, CDR2 YFSETQ. For the CDR3, the DNA is TGCGCCAGCAGCCTCGGGACAGGACGATCCCAAGAGACCCAGTACTTC. Amino acids: CASSLGTGRSQETQYF.

This rearrangement joins TRBV10-3 to TRBJ1-3; TRBD1 matches at 11 bases. The germline V gene encodes CDR1 ENHRY and CDR2 SYGVKD. The V gene end was trimmed by 2 bases and the J gene end by 2 bases; junction bases not matched to a gene: 2. The CDR3 extends over 16 amino acids. This CDR3 reads CAISEPGQGAGNTIYF. In DNA form, the CDR3 reads TGTGCCATCAGTGAGCCGGGACAGGGGGCTGGAAACACCATATATTTT.

V and J are TRBV2 and TRBJ1-1, with D maybe TRBD1 (5 bases). V lost 6 bases and J 7 bases, leaving 12 bases between the germline ends. This CDR3 spans 12 amino acids. Germline values: CDR1 SNHLY, CDR2 FYNNEI. In DNA form, the CDR3 reads TGTGCCAGCAGGAGACAGTCTTATGAAGCTTTCTTT. This sequence encodes CASRRQSYEAFF.

The chain links TRBV28 to TRBJ1-6, with TRBD1 as a possible D gene (5 bases). Trimming stripped 3 bases from V and 10 bases from J, with 16 bases between. CDR1 is MDHEN, CDR2 SYDVKM, per germline. This CDR3 has 15 residues. The CDR3 bases are TGTGCCAGCAGTTTTGTTTCAGGGCTGGACTCACCCCTCCACTTT. Amino acid sequence: CASSFVSGLDSPLHF.